Sequencing of this T cell receptor (beta chain) was carried out in a study of long-term antiretroviral therapy in people with HIV. CDR3 length: 14 amino acids. The J segment lost 0 bases and the V segment lost 9 bases, leaving 5 bases of the junction unmatched. Germline V gives CDR1 SNHLY, CDR2 FYNNEI. Run at survey level, the immunoSEQ assay was version v3.0. Clones were sequenced by immunoSEQ multiplex PCR, and TCRdb holds only the in-frame ones, with some missing. The data hold 30,000 to 40,000 clones, with approximately 80% observed a single time. The chain links TRBV2 to TRBJ2-3, with 8 nucleotides matching TRBD2. The sequenced sample was unsorted PBMCs, obtained 3.1 years after starting antiretroviral therapy. The sequence came from a woman in her 50s with HIV. CDR3 nucleotide sequence: TGTGCCAGGGCCGGGGGGGGCAGCACAGATACGCAGTATTTT. It codes for CARAGGGSTDTQYF.